This TCR beta chain was documented in a study of CXCR3-negative and CXCR3-positive naive CD8 T cells. Study-wide results and limits: For CXCR3-positive naive cells, TRB CDR3s were more hydrophobic than those of CXCR3-negative naive cells.

cDNA libraries for TRB were generated by 5' RACE incorporating UMI labels. TCRdb reworked the 5' RACE reads into one entry per CDR3 protein, no DNA. Reported are about 92,000 distinct CDR3 sequences; the ten largest clones contain roughly 0.89%. CDR3 size: 15 residues. Germline loops: CDR1 SGHKS, CDR2 YYEKEE (reference sequence). CD45RO-CCR7+CD27+CD95- was the phenotype of naive CD8+ T cells. Turning to this clonotype: Its antigen is undetermined.

The clonotype comes from a human donor in good health. Some clones in this sample may be carry-over from other donors' samples. The chain joins TRBV5-5 to TRBJ2-3; TCRdb proposes TRBD1, but this gene call is untestable without DNA. Sequencing was carried out using naive CXCR3+ CD8+ T cells from blood. Subset meaning: CD45RO-CCR7+CD27+CD95- naive CD8+ T cells expressing CXCR3 (TNR3+). The CDR3 protein is CASSRQGMGTDTQYF. Using reference TRBV5-5 and TRBJ2-3 for the parts outside the CDR3, the full variable domain is DAGVTQSPTHLIKTRGQQVTLRCSPISGHKSVSWYQQVLGQGPQFIFQYYEKEERGRGNFPDRFSARQFPNYSSELNVNALLLGDSALYLCASSRQGMGTDTQYFGPGTRLTVL.